Below, 13 T cell receptor beta chains from the same sample are listed, as sequenced in a study of technical replicates of blood from several donors (dated by TCRdb to the late 2010s). The library was prepared using the immunoSEQ multiplex PCR assay. This is the immuneACCESS table as TCRdb keeps it, with only in-frame sequences that have V and J called. A part of the clones is gone; compared with another copy, unresolved V genes explain less than half, and the rest is unexplained. The table for this sample lists tens of thousands of clones; 95% to 98% of them were counted only once. The ten largest clonotypes hold about 0.28% of the sample. What was sequenced was T cells isolated from PBMCs. These receptors all come from a human donor in good health.

The V call is TRBV6-5, the J call TRBJ2-5; weak D call: TRBD1 (5 bases). V lost 2 bases to trimming and J lost 2 bases, with 9 bases between them. The CDR3 is made up of 14 amino acids. Germline loops: CDR1 MNHEY, CDR2 SVGAGI. CDR3 sequence reads: CASSYRQMQETQYF. CDR3 nucleotide sequence: TGTGCCAGCAGTTACAGACAGATGCAAGAGACCCAGTACTTC.

The chain has TRBV6-1 and TRBJ1-1; no clear D gene. The V and J ends lost 0 bases and 5 bases respectively, with 13 bases between them. Looked up from germline, CDR1 is MNHNS and CDR2 is SASEGT. The CDR3 has 15 amino acids. The CDR3 spells CASSEAPQVRTEAFF. For the CDR3, the DNA is TGTGCCAGCAGTGAAGCTCCCCAGGTCCGGACTGAAGCTTTCTTT.

This clone was picked up one time. This rearrangement joins TRBV5-1 to TRBJ1-1; 10 bases are shared with TRBD1. Germline CDR1 is SGHRS and CDR2 is YFSETQ. The J segment lost 4 bases and the V segment lost 4 bases, leaving 4 bases of the junction unmatched. CDR3 length: 14 amino acids. CDR3 sequence reads: CASSDRDRGTEAFF. The CDR3 DNA sequence: TGCGCCAGCAGCGACCGGGACAGGGGCACTGAAGCTTTCTTT.

The chain carries TRBV10-3 and TRBJ1-6, with D possibly TRBD1 on 6 matching bases. Trimming removed 0 bases at V and 10 bases at J, with 13 bases between. The CDR3 covers 15 residues. The germline V gene has CDR1 ENHRY and CDR2 SYGVKD. The CDR3, as DNA: TGTGCCATCAGTGAGTCGAAGCGGGGGCCCTCACCCCTCCACTTT. Protein: CAISESKRGPSPLHF.

The CDR3 DNA follows: TGCGCCAGCAGCCAAGACGTAGCCTACTACAATGAGCAGTTCTTC. It encodes CASSQDVAYYNEQFF. The genes are TRBV4-3 and TRBJ2-1, with unresolved D. V lost 0 bases, J lost 3 bases, and 9 bases lay in between. This CDR3 has 15 amino acids. Germline V gives CDR1 LGHNA, CDR2 YSLEER.

The chain links TRBV27 to TRBJ1-5, with 8 positions matching TRBD1. The CDR3 spans 14 residues. V lost 5 bases to trimming and J lost 8 bases; unmatched junction nucleotides: 8. Germline V gene lookup returns CDR1 MNHEY and CDR2 SMNVEV (reference sequence). CDR3 in DNA: TGTGCCAGCAGTCCTCAGGGGGCGGAGGAGCCCCAGCATTTT. Protein sequence: CASSPQGAEEPQHF.

The rearrangement uses TRBV7-9 and TRBJ1-3; a possible D gene is TRBD1 (5 bases). Trimming stripped 3 bases from V and 4 bases from J, with 13 bases between. The CDR3 is 15 residues long. Germline V gene sequence: CDR1 SEHNR, CDR2 FQNEAQ (reference sequence). The CDR3 region is CASSLLGPDGNTIYF. CDR3 in DNA: TGTGCCAGCAGCTTGTTGGGGCCTGACGGAAACACCATATATTTT.

The chain employs TRBV13 and TRBJ2-1; the match to TRBD2 covers 10 bases. Trimming at V came to 5 bases and at J to 6 bases, leaving 10 bases not matched to a gene. The germline V gene encodes CDR1 PRHDT and CDR2 FYEKMQ (reference sequence). This CDR3 contains 16 residues. CDR3 bases: TGTGCCAGCAGCGTCGAGCGGGAGGGGATTCTCAATGAGCAGTTCTTC. Translation gives CASSVEREGILNEQFF.

The chain combines TRBV10-3 with TRBJ2-7, with 7 bases lining up with TRBD1. The CDR3 is 14 residues long. Per the germline V gene, CDR1 is ENHRY and CDR2 is SYGVKD. V dropped 4 bases and J dropped 4; count of bases not matched to a gene: 7. The CDR3 nucleotides read TGTGCCATCAGTGTGGTAGGGGGCGGATACGAGCAGTACTTC. Its translation is CAISVVGGGYEQYF.

The chain uses TRBV6-5 and TRBJ1-5; D ambiguous. The CDR3 totals 14 residues. Germline values: CDR1 MNHEY, CDR2 SVGAGI. Trimming stripped 3 bases from V and 6 bases from J, with 12 bases between. CDR3 DNA sequence: TGTGCCAGCAGTTATGGGTTAACGGGTCAGCCCCAGCATTTT. Protein sequence: CASSYGLTGQPQHF.

This rearrangement joins TRBV9 to TRBJ1-2; 7 nucleotides agree with TRBD1. With V trimmed by 0 bases and J by 4 bases, 3 bases remained unmatched. This CDR3 has 14 residues. Germline V lookup: CDR1 SGDLS, CDR2 YYNGEE. CDR3 bases: TGTGCCAGCAGCGTAGGAGGGGGCGCCTATGGCTACACCTTC. The encoded protein is CASSVGGGAYGYTF.

The genes are TRBV5-1 and TRBJ2-5; possible D gene TRBD2, 5 bases. CDR1 is SGHRS and CDR2 is YFSETQ in the germline V gene. Trimming stripped 3 bases from V and 1 base from J, with 19 bases between. The CDR3 spans 17 residues. CDR3 protein: CASSSNAVVSGQETQYF. The CDR3 DNA sequence: TGCGCCAGCAGCTCGAATGCCGTGGTAAGCGGCCAAGAGACCCAGTACTTC.

The chain recombines TRBV4-1 with TRBJ2-4, with 8 bases lining up with TRBD2. This CDR3 contains 15 residues. From germline, CDR1 is MGHRA and CDR2 YSYEKL. The ends lost 4 bases at V and 10 bases at J; junction bases unmatched: 12. The CDR3 sequence is CASSPTAGVTKIQYF. CDR3 nucleotides: TGCGCCAGCAGCCCCACAGCGGGAGTGACTAAAATTCAGTACTTC.